A single sample gave rise to the 26 T cell receptor beta chains below, sequenced in a study of beta chain features in type 1 diabetes. Findings and limits, study-wide: TCRB CDR3 length was moderately but significantly reduced in all four CD4+ subsets of Type 1 diabetes patients.

Their antigens remain unidentified. Expressed TCRB transcripts were sequenced because the entire RNA isolate underwent reverse transcription. Assay: immunoSEQ multiplex PCR; the TCRdb copy retains only in-frame clones and omits some. The top ten hold about 0.64% of the sample, which has some 350,000 clones, about 10% seen once. The sample consisted of central memory CD4+ T cells from blood. The receptors were sampled from a man aged 25-45 years with type 1 diabetes.

V usage is TRBV18 and J usage is TRBJ2-3; TRBD2 matches at 7 bases. The CDR3 has 15 amino acids. The trim removed 8 bases at V and 1 base at J, leaving 9 bases unmatched. The germline CDR1 and CDR2 sequences are KGHSH and LQKENI. The CDR3 DNA is TGTGCCAGCCACGGGGGAGGGCTCCGCACAGATACGCAGTATTTT. Amino acid sequence: CASHGGGLRTDTQYF.

This clone turned up a few times. This same CDR3 is encoded by further DNA sequences in the sample. The chain joins TRBV18 to TRBJ2-5, with a weak D call TRBD1 (5 bases). This CDR3 is built from 13 residues. The V end lost 2 bases, the J end lost 2 bases, and 6 bases lay between the germline ends. Germline V gene data show CDR1 as KGHSH and CDR2 as LQKENI. CDR3 sequence reads: CASSPGAQETQYF. The CDR3 DNA sequence: TGTGCCAGCTCACCAGGGGCGCAAGAGACCCAGTACTTC.

This clone turned up a few times. This sample also contains other DNA sequences that code for the same CDR3. This chain links TRBV6-6 with TRBJ2-7, with D hard to call. Germline CDR1 MNHNY, CDR2 SVGAGI (reference sequence). V was clipped by 2 bases and J by 1 base, with 6 bases between them. The CDR3 is 13 amino acids. CDR3 sequence reads: CASSYQDSYEQYF. The CDR3 DNA sequence: TGTGCCAGCAGTTACCAGGATTCCTACGAGCAGTACTTC.

This clone was seen ten or more times. V and J are TRBV10-1 and TRBJ2-7, with 9 bases fitting TRBD2. Germline CDR1 is WNHNN and CDR2 is SYGVQD (reference sequence). The CDR3 totals 15 residues. The V gene end was trimmed by 2 bases and the J gene end by 5 bases; junction bases not matched to a gene: 7. For the CDR3, the DNA is TGCGCCAGCAGTGAGGCGGGGGGGCGCGGGGACGAGCAGTACTTC. Translation gives CASSEAGGRGDEQYF.

There are a few counts of this clone. CDR3 nucleotides: TGCAGCGTGGGGACAGACCTTAACACTGAAGCTTTCTTT. It yields the protein CSVGTDLNTEAFF. The chain links TRBV29-1 to TRBJ1-1, with 7 bases matching TRBD1. Trimming removed 6 bases from V and 2 bases from J; junction bases left unmatched: 6. This CDR3 is built from 13 residues. Germline CDR1 is SQVTM and CDR2 is ANQGSEA.

The count of this clone is one. The chain uses TRBV15 and TRBJ1-1; unclear D gene. CDR1 is LNHNV and CDR2 is YYDKDF in the germline V gene (reference sequence). The CDR3 has 12 residues. The V and J ends lost 1 base and 8 bases respectively, with 8 bases between them. The CDR3, as DNA: TGTGCCACCAGCAGAGTTGGGCGAGAAGCTTTCTTT. Its protein product is CATSRVGREAFF.

This chain joins TRBV7-9 and TRBJ1-2, with 10 nucleotides matching TRBD1. Trimming took 2 bases from V and 6 from J; bases not matched to a gene: 3. This CDR3 comprises 14 residues. Germline V gene sequence: CDR1 SEHNR, CDR2 FQNEAQ (reference sequence). CDR3 sequence reads: CASSLSDRGNGYTF. CDR3 in DNA: TGTGCCAGCAGCTTATCGGACAGGGGGAATGGCTACACCTTC.

This clone was counted only a few times. The chain has TRBV27 and TRBJ1-1; D is perhaps TRBD1 (5 bases). V lost 6 bases to trimming and J lost 3 bases, with 23 bases between them. Germline values: CDR1 MNHEY, CDR2 SMNVEV (reference sequence). The CDR3 is 17 residues long. CDR3 sequence (DNA): TGTGCCAGCAGGCGACTCAGTGTGGGGCGGGGAGACACTGAAGCTTTCTTT. This gives the protein CASRRLSVGRGDTEAFF.

Note on this clone: A read error may explain this, as a much larger clone is one base away. V is TRBV7-2 and J is TRBJ2-1, with D hard to call. The CDR3 is made up of 13 amino acids. Trimming took 1 base from V and 7 from J, leaving 8 bases between them. CDR1 is SGHTA and CDR2 is FQGNSA in the germline V gene. This CDR3 is CASSLGQWNEQFF. As DNA, the CDR3 is TGTGCCAGCAGCTTAGGCCAGTGGAATGAGCAGTTCTTC. The whole variable domain, remainder taken from reference TRBV7-2 and TRBJ2-1, is GAGVSQSPSNKVTEKGKDVELRCDPISGHTALYWYRQSLGQGLEFLIYFQGNSAPDKSGLPSDRFSAERTGGSVSTLTIQRTQQEDSAVYLCASSLGQWNEQFFGPGTRLTVL.

This clone has just a few counts. V usage is TRBV19 and J usage is TRBJ2-7, with D possibly TRBD2 on 6 matching bases. Trimming took 5 bases from V and 2 from J, leaving 16 bases between them. The length of the CDR3 is 15 residues. CDR1 is LNHDA, CDR2 SQIVND, per germline (reference sequence). CDR3 bases: TGTGCCAGTAGTCCCCGGGCCATAGCGGCCTACGAGCAGTACTTC. Residues: CASSPRAIAAYEQYF.

This clone has a handful of counts. This sequence joins TRBV5-4 and TRBJ2-3, with TRBD2 matching 8 bases. With V trimmed by 4 bases and J by 0 bases, 7 bases remained unmatched. The germline V gene has CDR1 SGHNT and CDR2 YYREEE (reference sequence). The CDR3 is 16 amino acids. The CDR3 region has the DNA TGTGCCAGCAGCCCACCCGGGACTAGGAGCACAGATACGCAGTATTTT. It is translated as CASSPPGTRSTDTQYF.

This clone is medium-sized. The chain links TRBV7-8 to TRBJ2-3, with unresolved D. Germline lookup yields CDR1 SGHVS and CDR2 FQNEAQ. The CDR3 sequence is 15 residues long. Deletions cut 0 bases from V and 7 bases from J, with 14 bases between. CDR3 sequence reads: CASSLALSTGHTQYF. As DNA, the CDR3 is TGTGCCAGCAGCTTAGCGTTGTCGACCGGCCATACGCAGTATTTT.

The gene calls are TRBV5-1 and TRBJ2-3; 9 positions agree with TRBD2. The germline gives CDR1 SGHRS, CDR2 YFSETQ. V dropped 3 bases and J dropped 6; count of bases not matched to a gene: 5. The CDR3 contains 14 residues. In nucleotides, the CDR3 is TGCGCCAGCAGCTCCTTAGCGGGAGTGGATACGCAGTATTTT. Amino acid sequence: CASSSLAGVDTQYF.

This clone was seen ten or more times. The V gene is TRBV5-1, the J gene TRBJ2-4, with D possibly matching TRBD1 (5 bases). V lost 4 bases to trimming and J lost 4 bases, with 15 bases between them. The CDR3 totals 15 residues. The germline V gene has CDR1 SGHRS and CDR2 YFSETQ. The CDR3 DNA reads TGCGCCAGCAGCCTCACCCCAGGGTCAAAAAACATTCAGTACTTC. Encoded protein: CASSLTPGSKNIQYF.

V gene TRBV18 combines with J gene TRBJ2-7; D is unresolved. Trimming took off 1 base at V and 7 bases at J, with 8 bases between the two ends. The CDR3 contains 12 residues. Germline CDR1 reads KGHSH; CDR2 reads LQKENI. Here the CDR3 reads CASSPLNREQYF. The CDR3, as DNA: TGTGCCAGCTCACCACTCAATAGGGAGCAGTACTTC.

This clone was detected many times. V gene TRBV5-1 combines with J gene TRBJ2-7; 9 bases are shared with TRBD2. The CDR3 loop spans 14 amino acids. The germline V gene has CDR1 SGHRS and CDR2 YFSETQ. Trimming removed 0 bases from V and 4 bases from J; junction bases left unmatched: 2. CDR3 nucleotide sequence: TGCGCCAGCAGCTTGGGGGCGGGAGGGTACGAGCAGTACTTC. Translation: CASSLGAGGYEQYF.

V usage is TRBV6-1 and J usage is TRBJ1-2, with D unclear. The germline V gene has CDR1 MNHNS and CDR2 SASEGT. Trimming pared 10 bases from V and 0 bases from J, leaving 18 bases between. The CDR3 has 15 amino acids. CDR3 sequence reads: CATASGSEANYGYTF. CDR3 bases: TGTGCCACTGCCTCGGGGTCGGAAGCTAACTATGGCTACACCTTC.

There are many counts of this clone. CDR3 coding DNA: TGTGCCAGCTCACCTAGGGACAGCCTGAACACTGAAGCTTTCTTT. Translated: CASSPRDSLNTEAFF. This chain joins TRBV18 and TRBJ1-1, with TRBD1 matching 7 bases. The junction had 4 bases not matched to a gene; V was cut back by 3 bases and J by 0 bases. Germline lookup yields CDR1 KGHSH and CDR2 LQKENI. There are 15 residues in the CDR3. The entire variable domain, with the rest obtained from reference TRBV18 and TRBJ1-1, is as follows: NAGVMQNPRHLVRRRGQEARLRCSPMKGHSHVYWYRQLPEEGLKFMVYLQKENIIDESGMPKERFSAEFPKEGPSILRIQQVVRGDSAAYFCASSPRDSLNTEAFFGQGTRLTVV.

The rearrangement links TRBV18 to TRBJ1-1; 7 nucleotides agree with TRBD1. The CDR3 is made up of 16 amino acids. Trimming removed 3 bases from V and 2 bases from J; junction bases left unmatched: 9. Germline V gene lookup returns CDR1 KGHSH and CDR2 LQKENI. Written as DNA, the CDR3 is TGTGCCAGCTCACCGAGTTGGACAGGAGTAAACACTGAAGCTTTCTTT. It codes for CASSPSWTGVNTEAFF.

Many counts were recorded for this clone. The genes are TRBV19 and TRBJ1-4; D remains ambiguous. Trimming shortened V by 3 bases and J by 8 bases, and 19 bases separated the two germline ends. The CDR3 covers 16 residues. Germline V gene data show CDR1 as LNHDA and CDR2 as SQIVND (reference sequence). The CDR3 sequence: CASSIDAASLSEKLFF. The CDR3 coding sequence is TGTGCCAGTAGTATTGATGCCGCTTCCCTGAGCGAAAAACTGTTTTTT.

This clone turned up a few times. The rearrangement links TRBV6-4 to TRBJ1-1, with a weak D call TRBD1 (5 bases). Germline assignment: CDR1 MRHNA and CDR2 SNTAGT. The CDR3 sequence is 14 residues long. V gave up 3 bases and J gave up 4 bases, with 12 bases separating them. This chain's CDR3 is CASSERGSGTEAFF. CDR3 DNA: TGTGCCAGCAGTGAGAGGGGATCGGGCACTGAAGCTTTCTTT.

In its sample, this clone was seen a few times. This rearrangement joins TRBV18 to TRBJ2-7; 9 bases are a match to TRBD2. Germline-derived CDR1 and CDR2 are KGHSH and LQKENI. This CDR3 is built from 15 residues. The V segment lost 0 bases and the J segment 6 bases; nucleotides outside the gene matches: 6. CDR3 region: CASSPPSGRGGEQYF. DNA for the CDR3: TGTGCCAGCTCACCACCTAGCGGGAGAGGGGGCGAGCAGTACTTC.

This clone has more than one count but fewer than ten. The CDR3 DNA follows: TGTGCCAGCAGCCATCAACACGACCGAGGTAGTTCCTACGAGCAGTACTTC. It codes for CASSHQHDRGSSYEQYF. This chain connects TRBV4-2 to TRBJ2-7; D not resolved. With 3 bases removed from V and 1 base from J, the gap between germline ends came to 19 bases. This CDR3 spans 17 amino acids. Per the germline V gene, CDR1 is LGHNA and CDR2 is YNFKEQ.

The sample holds a few counts of this clone. The genes are TRBV10-1 and TRBJ2-1; perhaps TRBD2 as D (6 bases). CDR1 WNHNN and CDR2 SYGVQD come from the germline V gene (reference sequence). The germline V and J ends were trimmed by 5 bases and 13 bases, with 15 bases remaining between them. The CDR3 is made up of 12 amino acids. The CDR3 DNA reads as TGCGCCAGCAGTCCCGGGACTCAGTCCCAGTTCTTC. This sequence encodes CASSPGTQSQFF.

On this clone: The same CDR3 also results from other DNA sequences found in this sample. The chain recombines TRBV5-1 with TRBJ1-1, with 10 positions matching TRBD1. This CDR3 has 15 residues. V shed 4 bases and J 3 bases; nucleotides not matched to a gene: 6. The germline gives CDR1 SGHRS, CDR2 YFSETQ. CDR3 protein: CASSLWTGGDTEAFF. The CDR3 nucleotides read TGCGCCAGCAGCCTGTGGACAGGGGGGGACACTGAAGCTTTCTTT.

The chain links TRBV27 to TRBJ2-7; D tentatively fits TRBD1 or TRBD2 (6 bases each). Trimming cost V 2 bases and J 4 bases, with 15 bases left between them. The CDR3 runs to 15 residues. The germline CDR1 and CDR2 sequences are MNHEY and SMNVEV (reference sequence). CDR3 in DNA: TGTGCCAGCAGTTTAAGAGGGGGGCCCGCGTACGAGCAGTACTTC. The encoded protein is CASSLRGGPAYEQYF.